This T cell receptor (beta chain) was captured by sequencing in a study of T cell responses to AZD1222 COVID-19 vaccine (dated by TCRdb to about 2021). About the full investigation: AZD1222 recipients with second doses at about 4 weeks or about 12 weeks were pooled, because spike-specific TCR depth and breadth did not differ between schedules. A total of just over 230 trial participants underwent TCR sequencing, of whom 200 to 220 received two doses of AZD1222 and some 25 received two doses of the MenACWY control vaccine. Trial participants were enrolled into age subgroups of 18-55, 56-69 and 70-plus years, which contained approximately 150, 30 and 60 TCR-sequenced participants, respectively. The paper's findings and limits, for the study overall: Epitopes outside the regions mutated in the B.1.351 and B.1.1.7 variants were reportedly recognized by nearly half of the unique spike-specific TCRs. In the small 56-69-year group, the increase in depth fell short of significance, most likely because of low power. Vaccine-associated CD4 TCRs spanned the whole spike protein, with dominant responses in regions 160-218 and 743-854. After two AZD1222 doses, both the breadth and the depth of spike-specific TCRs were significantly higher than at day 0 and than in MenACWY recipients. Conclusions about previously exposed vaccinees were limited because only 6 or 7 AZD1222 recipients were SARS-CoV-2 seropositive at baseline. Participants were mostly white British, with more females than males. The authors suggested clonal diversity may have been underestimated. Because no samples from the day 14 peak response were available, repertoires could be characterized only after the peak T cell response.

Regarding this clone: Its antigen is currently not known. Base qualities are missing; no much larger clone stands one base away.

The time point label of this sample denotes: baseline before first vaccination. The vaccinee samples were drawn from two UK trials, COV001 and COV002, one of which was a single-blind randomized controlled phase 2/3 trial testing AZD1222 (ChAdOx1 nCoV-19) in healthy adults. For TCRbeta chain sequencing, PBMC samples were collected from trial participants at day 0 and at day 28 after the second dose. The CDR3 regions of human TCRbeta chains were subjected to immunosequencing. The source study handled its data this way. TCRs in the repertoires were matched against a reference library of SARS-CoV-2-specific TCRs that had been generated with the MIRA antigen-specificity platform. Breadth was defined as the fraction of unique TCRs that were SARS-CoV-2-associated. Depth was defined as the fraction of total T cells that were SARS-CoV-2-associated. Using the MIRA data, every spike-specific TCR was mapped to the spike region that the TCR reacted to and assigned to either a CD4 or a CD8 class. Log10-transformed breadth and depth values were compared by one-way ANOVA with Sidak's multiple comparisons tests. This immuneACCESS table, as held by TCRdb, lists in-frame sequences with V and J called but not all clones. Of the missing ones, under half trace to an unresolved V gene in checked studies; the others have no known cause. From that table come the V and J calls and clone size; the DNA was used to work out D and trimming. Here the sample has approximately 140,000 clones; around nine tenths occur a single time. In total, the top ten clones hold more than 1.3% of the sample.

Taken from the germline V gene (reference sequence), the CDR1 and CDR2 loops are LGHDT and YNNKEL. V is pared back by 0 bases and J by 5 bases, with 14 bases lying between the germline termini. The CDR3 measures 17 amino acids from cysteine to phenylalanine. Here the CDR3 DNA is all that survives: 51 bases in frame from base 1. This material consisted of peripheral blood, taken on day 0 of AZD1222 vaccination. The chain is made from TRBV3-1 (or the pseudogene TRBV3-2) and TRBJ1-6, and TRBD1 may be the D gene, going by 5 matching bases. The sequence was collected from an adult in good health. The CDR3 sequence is CASSQDKWGYNNSPLHF. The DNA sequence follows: TGTGCCAGCAGCCAAGATAAGTGGGGGTATAATAATTCACCCCTCCACTTT.